The next 9 T cell receptor beta chains were all read from a single sample in a study of beta chain features in type 1 diabetes. General observations from the study: Type 1 diabetes patients had moderately but significantly shorter TCRB CDR3s in all four CD4+ subsets.

These receptors have no known antigen. Reverse transcribing all isolated RNA meant expressed TCRB transcripts were sequenced. Assay used: immunoSEQ multiplex PCR; TCRdb lists only in-frame clones, some missing. This sample yields tens of thousands of clones, of which 55% to 70% are seen a single time; 0.9% to 1.4% belongs to the top ten. The source material was stem cell memory CD4+ T cells from blood. The source is a woman in her thirties or forties with type 1 diabetes.

This chain connects TRBV20-1 to TRBJ2-1; D may be TRBD2 (6 bases). The CDR3 is made up of 10 amino acids. Between the trimmed V and J ends, which lost 5 bases and 15 bases, there was a span of 14 bases. Germline CDR1 DFQATT, CDR2 SNEGSKA (reference sequence). This CDR3 reads CSAEREFAFF. The CDR3 DNA sequence: TGCAGTGCTGAACGGGAGTTCGCGTTCTTC.

The rearrangement uses TRBV2 and TRBJ1-4; D not certain. The germline V gene encodes CDR1 SNHLY and CDR2 FYNNEI. V lost 8 bases, J lost 8 bases, and 18 bases lay in between. The CDR3 covers 14 residues. DNA for the CDR3: TGTGCCAGCGAGCCTTCGGCGTCGAGGGAAAAACTGTTTTTT. Protein product: CASEPSASREKLFF. The full variable domain, its missing parts supplied by reference TRBV2 and TRBJ1-4, is EPEVTQTPSHQVTQMGQEVILRCVPISNHLYFYWYRQILGQKVEFLVSFYNNEISEKSEIFDDQFSVERPDGSNFTLKIRSTKLEDSAMYFCASEPSASREKLFFGSGTQLSVL.

The V call is TRBV19, the J call TRBJ1-1; D not certain. The CDR3 has 16 residues. V lost 6 bases to trimming and J lost 0 bases, with 17 bases between them. The germline gives CDR1 LNHDA, CDR2 SQIVND (reference sequence). CDR3 in amino acids: CASRSSWHAMNTEAFF. The CDR3 DNA follows: TGTGCCAGTAGGTCCTCCTGGCATGCCATGAACACTGAAGCTTTCTTT.

This rearrangement joins TRBV4-1 to TRBJ1-1, with TRBD1 identical over 7 bases. J was trimmed by 1 base and V by 1 base; bases with no gene match: 6. The germline CDR1 and CDR2 sequences are MGHRA and YSYEKL. The CDR3 has 16 residues. The CDR3 region has the DNA TGCGCCAGCAGCCAAGCCAGGGGGAGTCGGAACACTGAAGCTTTCTTT. Translated: CASSQARGSRNTEAFF.

The genes are TRBV19 and TRBJ1-2, with D unresolved. This CDR3 region has 14 residues. Germline V gives CDR1 LNHDA, CDR2 SQIVND (reference sequence). Deletions cut 0 bases from V and 5 bases from J, with 10 bases between. CDR3 sequence reads: CASSIDGSRYGYTF. The CDR3 coding sequence is TGTGCCAGTAGTATAGATGGCTCGAGGTATGGCTACACCTTC. The full variable domain, completed using reference TRBV19 and TRBJ1-2, is DGGITQSPKYLFRKEGQNVTLSCEQNLNHDAMYWYRQDPGQGLRLIYYSQIVNDFQKGDIAEGYSVSREKKESFPLTVTSAQKNPTAFYLCASSIDGSRYGYTFGSGTRLTVV.

This clone was detected only a few times. DNA for the CDR3: TGTGCCAGCAGCTTGGGACAGGGAGAAGAAAAACTGTTTTTT. Protein: CASSLGQGEEKLFF. V usage is TRBV7-2 and J usage is TRBJ1-4, with 9 nucleotides matching TRBD1. This CDR3 has 14 amino acids. V was clipped by 3 bases and J by 8 bases; unmatched bases: 4. Germline lookup yields CDR1 SGHTA and CDR2 FQGNSA.

The chain carries TRBV28 and TRBJ2-4, with 8 bases identical to TRBD1. Germline CDR1 is MDHEN and CDR2 is SYDVKM. The CDR3 is 20 residues long. After removal of 6 bases from V and 0 bases from J, the junction contained 19 bases not matched to a gene. CDR3 amino acids: CASSHAPGQEPPIAKNIQYF. The DNA for the CDR3 is TGTGCCAGCAGCCATGCACCGGGACAGGAACCTCCTATAGCCAAAAACATTCAGTACTTC.

The chain employs TRBV14 and TRBJ2-5, with D possibly matching TRBD1 (6 bases). CDR1 is SGHDN, CDR2 FVKESK, per germline. The CDR3 has 15 amino acids. V gave up 4 bases and J gave up 1 base, with 13 bases separating them. Here the CDR3 DNA reads TGTGCCAGCAGCCCCATACAGGGCCCCCAAGAGACCCAGTACTTC. Translated: CASSPIQGPQETQYF.

The V and J genes are TRBV7-3 and TRBJ2-6; the D gene is possibly TRBD2 (5 bases). The CDR3 length is 15 residues. Germline V gene data show CDR1 as SGHTA and CDR2 as FQGTGA. Trimming left V 5 bases short and J 0 bases short, with 8 bases between. The CDR3 DNA is TGTGCCAGCAGCCCCCGGGGCTCTGGGGCCAACGTCCTGACTTTC. Translated, it gives CASSPRGSGANVLTF.